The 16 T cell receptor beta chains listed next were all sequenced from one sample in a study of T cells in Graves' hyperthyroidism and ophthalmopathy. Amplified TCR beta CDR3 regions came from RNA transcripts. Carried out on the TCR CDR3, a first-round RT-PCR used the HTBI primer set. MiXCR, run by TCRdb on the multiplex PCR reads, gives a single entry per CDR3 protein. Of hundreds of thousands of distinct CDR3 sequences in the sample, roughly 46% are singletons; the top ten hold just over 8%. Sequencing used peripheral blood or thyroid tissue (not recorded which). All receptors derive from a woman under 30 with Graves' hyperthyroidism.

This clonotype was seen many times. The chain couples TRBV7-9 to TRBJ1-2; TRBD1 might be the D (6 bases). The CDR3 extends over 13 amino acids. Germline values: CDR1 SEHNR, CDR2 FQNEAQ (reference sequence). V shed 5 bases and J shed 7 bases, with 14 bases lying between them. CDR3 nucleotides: TGTGCCAGCAGCCAACAGGGTCTTAGTGGCTACACCTTC. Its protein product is CASSQQGLSGYTF.

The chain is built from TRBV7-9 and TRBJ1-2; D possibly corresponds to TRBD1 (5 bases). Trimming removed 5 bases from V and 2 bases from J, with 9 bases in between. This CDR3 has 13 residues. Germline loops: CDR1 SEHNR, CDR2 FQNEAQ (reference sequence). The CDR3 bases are TGTGCCAGCAGCGATGACAGAAACTATGGCTACACCTTC. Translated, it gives CASSDDRNYGYTF.

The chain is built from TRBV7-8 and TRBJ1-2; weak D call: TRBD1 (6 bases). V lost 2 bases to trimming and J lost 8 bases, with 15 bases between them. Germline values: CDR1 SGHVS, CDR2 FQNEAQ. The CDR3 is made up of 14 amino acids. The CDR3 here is CASSLSGGLEGYTF. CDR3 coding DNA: TGTGCCAGCAGCTTAAGCGGGGGCCTCGAAGGCTACACCTTC.

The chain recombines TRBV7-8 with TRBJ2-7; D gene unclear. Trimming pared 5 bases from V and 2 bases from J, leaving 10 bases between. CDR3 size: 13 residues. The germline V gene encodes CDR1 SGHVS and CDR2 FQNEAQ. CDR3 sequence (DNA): TGTGCCAGCAGCGCGCAGGCGGCCTACGAGCAGTACTTC. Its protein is CASSAQAAYEQYF.

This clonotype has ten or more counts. CDR3 residues: CASNFGETQYF. For the CDR3, the DNA is TGTGCCAGCAACTTCGGGGAGACCCAGTACTTC. This chain joins TRBV7-2 and TRBJ2-5; D not certain. CDR3 length: 11 amino acids. Germline values: CDR1 SGHTA, CDR2 FQGNSA. The germline V and J ends were trimmed by 7 bases and 5 bases, with 8 bases remaining between them.

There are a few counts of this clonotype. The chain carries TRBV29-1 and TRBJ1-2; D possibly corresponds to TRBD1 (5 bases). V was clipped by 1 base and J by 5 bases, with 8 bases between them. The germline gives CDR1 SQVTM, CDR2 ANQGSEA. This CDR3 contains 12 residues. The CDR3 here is CSVEGGRYGYTF. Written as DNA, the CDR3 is TGCAGCGTTGAAGGGGGGAGGTATGGCTACACCTTC.

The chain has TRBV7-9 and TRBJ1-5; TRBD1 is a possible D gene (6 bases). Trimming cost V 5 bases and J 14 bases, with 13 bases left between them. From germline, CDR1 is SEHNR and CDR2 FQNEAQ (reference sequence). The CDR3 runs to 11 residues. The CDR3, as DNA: TGTGCCAGCAGCCGATCACAGGGCGAGCATTTT. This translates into CASSRSQGEHF.

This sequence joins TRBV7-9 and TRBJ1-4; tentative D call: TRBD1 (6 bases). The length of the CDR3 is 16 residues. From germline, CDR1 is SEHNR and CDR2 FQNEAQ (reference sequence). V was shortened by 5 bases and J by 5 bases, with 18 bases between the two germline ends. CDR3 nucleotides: TGTGCCAGCAGCCCCATTGGGGGGCCAGAGAATGAAAAACTGTTTTTT. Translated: CASSPIGGPENEKLFF.

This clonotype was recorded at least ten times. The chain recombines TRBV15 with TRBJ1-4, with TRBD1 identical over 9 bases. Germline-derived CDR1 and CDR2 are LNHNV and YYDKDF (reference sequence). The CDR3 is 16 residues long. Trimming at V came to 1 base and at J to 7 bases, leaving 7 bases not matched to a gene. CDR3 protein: CATSRAATGGLEKLFF. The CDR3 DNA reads TGTGCCACCAGCAGAGCCGCCACAGGGGGCCTTGAAAAACTGTTTTTT.

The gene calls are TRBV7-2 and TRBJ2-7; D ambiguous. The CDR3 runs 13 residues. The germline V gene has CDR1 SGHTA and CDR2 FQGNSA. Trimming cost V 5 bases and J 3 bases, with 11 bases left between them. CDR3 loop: CASSPGIHYEQYF. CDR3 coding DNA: TGTGCCAGCAGCCCTGGTATCCACTACGAGCAGTACTTC. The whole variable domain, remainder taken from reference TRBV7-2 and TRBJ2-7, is GAGVSQSPSNKVTEKGKDVELRCDPISGHTALYWYRQSLGQGLEFLIYFQGNSAPDKSGLPSDRFSAERTGGSVSTLTIQRTQQEDSAVYLCASSPGIHYEQYFGPGTRLTVT.

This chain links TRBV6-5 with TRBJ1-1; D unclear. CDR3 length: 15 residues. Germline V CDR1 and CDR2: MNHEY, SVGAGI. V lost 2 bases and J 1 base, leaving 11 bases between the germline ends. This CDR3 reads CASSYGDGRNTEAFF. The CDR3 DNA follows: TGTGCCAGCAGTTACGGGGATGGCAGGAACACTGAAGCTTTCTTT.

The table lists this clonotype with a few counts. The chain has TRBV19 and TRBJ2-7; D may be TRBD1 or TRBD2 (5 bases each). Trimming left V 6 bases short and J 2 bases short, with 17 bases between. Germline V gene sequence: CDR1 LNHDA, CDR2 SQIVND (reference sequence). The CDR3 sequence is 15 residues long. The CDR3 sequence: CASSQATGTTYEQYF. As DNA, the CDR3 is TGTGCCAGTAGCCAAGCCACTGGGACCACCTACGAGCAGTACTTC.

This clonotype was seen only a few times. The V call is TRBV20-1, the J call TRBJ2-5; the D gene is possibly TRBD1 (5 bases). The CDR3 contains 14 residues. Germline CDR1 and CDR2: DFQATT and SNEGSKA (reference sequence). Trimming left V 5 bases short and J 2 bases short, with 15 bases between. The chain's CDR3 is CSASLGARQETQYF. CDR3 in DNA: TGCAGTGCTTCGCTAGGGGCCCGTCAAGAGACCCAGTACTTC.

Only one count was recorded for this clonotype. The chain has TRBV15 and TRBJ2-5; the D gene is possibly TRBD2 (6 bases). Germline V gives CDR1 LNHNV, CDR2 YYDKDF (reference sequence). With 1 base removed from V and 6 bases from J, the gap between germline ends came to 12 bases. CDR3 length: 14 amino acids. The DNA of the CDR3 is TGTGCCACCAGCAGAGGTGACGGAGGGAAGACCCAGTACTTC. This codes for CATSRGDGGKTQYF.

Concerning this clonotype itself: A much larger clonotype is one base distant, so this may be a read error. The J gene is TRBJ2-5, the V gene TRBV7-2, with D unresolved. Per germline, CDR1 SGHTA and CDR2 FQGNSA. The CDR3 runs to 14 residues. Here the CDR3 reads CASSDFLAQETRYF. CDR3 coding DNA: TGTGCCAGCAGTGATTTCCTGGCCCAAGAGACCCGGTACTTC. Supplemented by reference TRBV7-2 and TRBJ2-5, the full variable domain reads GAGVSQSPSNKVTEKGKDVELRCDPISGHTALYWYRQSLGQGLEFLIYFQGNSAPDKSGLPSDRFSAERTGGSVSTLTIQRTQQEDSAVYLCASSDFLAQETRYFGPGTRLLVL.

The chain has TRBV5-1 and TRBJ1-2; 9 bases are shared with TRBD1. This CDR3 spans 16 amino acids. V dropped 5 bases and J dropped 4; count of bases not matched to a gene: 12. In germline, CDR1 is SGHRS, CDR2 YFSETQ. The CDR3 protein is CASSYYPGQGGYGYTF. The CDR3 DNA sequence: TGCGCCAGCAGTTACTATCCGGGACAGGGAGGCTATGGCTACACCTTC.